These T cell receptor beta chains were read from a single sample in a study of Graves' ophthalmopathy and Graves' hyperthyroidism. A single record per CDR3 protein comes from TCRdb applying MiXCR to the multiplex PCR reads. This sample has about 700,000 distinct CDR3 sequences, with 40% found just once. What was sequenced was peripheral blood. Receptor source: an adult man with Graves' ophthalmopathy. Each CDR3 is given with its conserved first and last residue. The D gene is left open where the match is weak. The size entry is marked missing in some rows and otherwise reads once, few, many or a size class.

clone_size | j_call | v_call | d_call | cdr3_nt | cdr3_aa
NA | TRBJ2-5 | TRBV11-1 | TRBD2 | TGTGCCAGCAGTCCGGGTACGACTAGCGAAGAGACCCAGTACTTC | CASSPGTTSEETQYF
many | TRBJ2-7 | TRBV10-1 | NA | TGCGCCAGCAGTGAGGACCCGGTCGGGGAGCAGTACTTC | CASSEDPVGEQYF
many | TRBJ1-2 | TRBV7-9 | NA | TGTGCCAGCAGCTTAGGGTCTGTCGGCTACACCTTC | CASSLGSVGYTF
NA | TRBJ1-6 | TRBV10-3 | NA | TGTGCCAGCAGTGACGGAAGCTCCTATAATTCACCCCTCCACTTT | CASSDGSSYNSPLHF
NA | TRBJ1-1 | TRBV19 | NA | TGTGCCAGTAGTATGACCGGACCTTCCACTGAAGCTTTCTTT | CASSMTGPSTEAFF
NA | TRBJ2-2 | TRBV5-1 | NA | TGCGCCAGCAGCTTCGGCTACACCGGGGAGCTGTTTTTT | CASSFGYTGELFF
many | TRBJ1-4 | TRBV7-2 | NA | TGTGCCAGCAGCTTACAGGCAACTAATGAAAAACTGTTTTTT | CASSLQATNEKLFF
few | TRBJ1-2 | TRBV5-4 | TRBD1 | TGTGCCAGCAGCTTGGACAGGGGCCACTATGGCTACACCTTC | CASSLDRGHYGYTF
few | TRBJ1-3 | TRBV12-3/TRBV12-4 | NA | TGTGCCAGCAGCATTCGTTGGCTGAGCTCTGGAAACACCATATATTTT | CASSIRWLSSGNTIYF
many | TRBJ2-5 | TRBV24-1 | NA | TGTGCCACCTCAGACAGTGAAGAGACCCAGTACTTC | CATSDSEETQYF
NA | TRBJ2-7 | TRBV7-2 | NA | TGTGCCAGCAGACTAACCGGGAGTCCCCTCGAGCAGTACTTC | CASRLTGSPLEQYF
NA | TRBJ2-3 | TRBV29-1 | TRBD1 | TGCAGCGTTGAAGATCCGACAGGGGGTTTCACAGATACGCAGTATTTT | CSVEDPTGGFTDTQYF
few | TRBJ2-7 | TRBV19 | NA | TGTGCCAGTAGTGCCTCAACAGGGAGCTACGAGCAGTACTTC | CASSASTGSYEQYF
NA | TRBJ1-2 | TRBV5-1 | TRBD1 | TGCGCCAGCAGCTTGGCCCAACAGGGGGTTGGCTACACCTTC | CASSLAQQGVGYTF
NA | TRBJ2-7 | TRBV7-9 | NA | TGTGCCAGCACCCCCGGCCCCTACGAGCAGTACTTC | CASTPGPYEQYF
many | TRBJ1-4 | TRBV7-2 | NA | TGTGCCAGCAGCTTAGGGATTGGAAGTGAAAAACTGTTTTTT | CASSLGIGSEKLFF
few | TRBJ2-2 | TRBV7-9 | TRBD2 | TGTGCCAGCAGCTTCTCTAGCGGGGGGCCCGGGGAGCTGTTTTTT | CASSFSSGGPGELFF
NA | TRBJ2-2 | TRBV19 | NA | TGTGCCAGTGTCGAGAACACCGGGGAGCTGTTTTTT | CASVENTGELFF
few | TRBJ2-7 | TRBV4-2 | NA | TGTGCCAGCAGCCAAGACGAACAGGCAGGGTACGAGCAGTACTTC | CASSQDEQAGYEQYF
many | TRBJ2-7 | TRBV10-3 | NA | TGTGCCATCAGTGAGCAACTAGGGTCCGGCGAGCAGTACTTC | CAISEQLGSGEQYF
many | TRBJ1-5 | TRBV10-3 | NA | TGTGCCATCGCGACGGGCCCCGATCAGCCCCAGCATTTT | CAIATGPDQPQHF
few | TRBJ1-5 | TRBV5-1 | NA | TGCGCCAGCAGCTTGGATGGCCCGGGACAGCCCCAGCATTTT | CASSLDGPGQPQHF
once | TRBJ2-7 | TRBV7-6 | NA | TGTGCCAGCAGCCGCATTTTACATTGGGGCCCAAACTACGAGCAGTACTTC | CASSRILHWGPNYEQYF
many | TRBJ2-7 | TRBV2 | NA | TGTGCCAGCAGAGGTCACGAGCAGTACTTC | CASRGHEQYF
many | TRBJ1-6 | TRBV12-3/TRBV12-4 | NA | TGTGCCAGCACCTCGCGGGGCTTTAATTCACCCCTCCACTTT | CASTSRGFNSPLHF
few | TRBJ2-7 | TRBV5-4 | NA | TGTGCCAGCAGCCCAGTGGGGTCCCGGGGGGAGCAGTACTTC | CASSPVGSRGEQYF
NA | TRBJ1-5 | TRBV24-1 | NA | TGTGCCACCAGTGACCCAGGGGCAGTCAGCAATCAGCCCCAGCATTTT | CATSDPGAVSNQPQHF
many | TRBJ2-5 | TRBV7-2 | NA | TGTGCCAGCAGTCGGACAGATATGAGTCAAGAGACCCAGTACTTC | CASSRTDMSQETQYF
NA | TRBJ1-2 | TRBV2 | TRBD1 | TGTGCCAGCAGTTTAGTGGAGGGGGCTGGCGGCTACACCTTC | CASSLVEGAGGYTF
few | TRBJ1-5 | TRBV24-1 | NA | TGTGCCAGCAGTTACGCCGCAGTAGAGTATCAGCCCCAGCATTTT | CASSYAAVEYQPQHF
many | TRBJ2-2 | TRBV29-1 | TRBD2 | TGCAGCGTGGATGGACTAGCGGGGGGCGCGAACACCGGGGAGCTGTTTTTT | CSVDGLAGGANTGELFF
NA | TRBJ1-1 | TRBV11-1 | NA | TGTGCCAGCAGCCCGCCGTGGGGCGTTGAAGCTTTCTTT | CASSPPWGVEAFF
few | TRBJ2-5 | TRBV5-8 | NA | TGTGCCAGCAGCTTGGCCTCGGGCGGGATAAAGACCCAGTACTTC | CASSLASGGIKTQYF
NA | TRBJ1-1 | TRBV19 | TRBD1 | TGTGCCAGTAGTATAAGGGGGCGAGTGAACACTGAAGCTTTCTTT | CASSIRGRVNTEAFF
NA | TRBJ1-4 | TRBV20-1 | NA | TGCAGTGCTAGACCAGGGGTGACAACTAATGAAAAACTGTTTTTT | CSARPGVTTNEKLFF
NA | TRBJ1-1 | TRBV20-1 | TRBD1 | TGCAGTGCTAGGGCTACAGGGGGTGGGGACACTGAAGCTTTCTTT | CSARATGGGDTEAFF
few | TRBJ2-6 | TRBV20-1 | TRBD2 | TGCAGTGCTTCCCTGGGACTAGCGGGAGTACTTGGGGCCAACGTCCTGACTTTC | CSASLGLAGVLGANVLTF
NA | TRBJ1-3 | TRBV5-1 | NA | TGCGCCAGCAGCTTGGCCGACCCATCTGGAAACACCATATATTTT | CASSLADPSGNTIYF
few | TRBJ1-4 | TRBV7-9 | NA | TGTGCCAGCAGCCCCCCTGGGGGGCGCGGAAAACTGTTTTTT | CASSPPGGRGKLFF
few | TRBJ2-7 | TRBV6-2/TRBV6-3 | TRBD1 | TGTGCCAGCAGTCTACAGACAGGGATGCGCTACGAGCAGTACTTC | CASSLQTGMRYEQYF
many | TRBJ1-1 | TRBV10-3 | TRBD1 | TGTGCCATCAACACAGGGGTAGACACTGAAGCTTTCTTT | CAINTGVDTEAFF
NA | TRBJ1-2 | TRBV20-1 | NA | TGCAGTGCTAGAGGAGGCCCCGGGGGGGGGTATGGCTACACCTTC | CSARGGPGGGYGYTF
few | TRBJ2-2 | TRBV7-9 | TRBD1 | TGTGCCAGCAGGCCCGGGACAGGGTTCACCGGGGAGCTGTTTTTT | CASRPGTGFTGELFF
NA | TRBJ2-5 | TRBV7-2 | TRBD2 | TGTGCCAGCAGCCCCCGGGACTACCACCCCGAGACCCAGTACTTC | CASSPRDYHPETQYF
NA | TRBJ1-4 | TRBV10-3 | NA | TGTGCCATCAGTGAGGCCTGGGATGAAAAACTGTTTTTT | CAISEAWDEKLFF
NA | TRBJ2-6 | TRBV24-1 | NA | TGTGCCAGCAGCTGGGGTCGGGGGAGGCCTGGGGCCAACGTCCTGACTTTC | CASSWGRGRPGANVLTF
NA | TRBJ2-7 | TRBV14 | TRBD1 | TGTGCCAGCAGCCACGCGGTCGGGACAGGACCCTACGAGCAGTACTTC | CASSHAVGTGPYEQYF
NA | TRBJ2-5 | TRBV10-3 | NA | TGTGCCAGCAGATCCGGGCCCTGGGTTCGAGAGACCCAGTACTTC | CASRSGPWVRETQYF